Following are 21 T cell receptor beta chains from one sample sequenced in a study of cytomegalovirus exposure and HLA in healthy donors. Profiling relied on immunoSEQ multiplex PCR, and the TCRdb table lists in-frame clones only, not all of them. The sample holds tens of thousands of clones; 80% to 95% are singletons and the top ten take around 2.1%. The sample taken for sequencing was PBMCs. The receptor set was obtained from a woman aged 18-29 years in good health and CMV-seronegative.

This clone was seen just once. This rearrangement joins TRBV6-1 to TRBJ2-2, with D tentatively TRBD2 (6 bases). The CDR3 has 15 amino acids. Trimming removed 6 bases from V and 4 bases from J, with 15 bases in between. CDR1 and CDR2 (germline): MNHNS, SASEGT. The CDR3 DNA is TGTGCCAGCAGGCCTCCCGGGGGTAGCACCGGGGAGCTGTTTTTT. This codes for CASRPPGGSTGELFF.

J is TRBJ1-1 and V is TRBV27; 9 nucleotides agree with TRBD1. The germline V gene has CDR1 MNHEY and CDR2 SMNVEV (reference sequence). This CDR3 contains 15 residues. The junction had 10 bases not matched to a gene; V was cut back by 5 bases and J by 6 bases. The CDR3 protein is CASSIKGTGRAEAFF. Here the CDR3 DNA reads TGTGCCAGCAGTATAAAAGGGACAGGGAGGGCTGAAGCTTTCTTT.

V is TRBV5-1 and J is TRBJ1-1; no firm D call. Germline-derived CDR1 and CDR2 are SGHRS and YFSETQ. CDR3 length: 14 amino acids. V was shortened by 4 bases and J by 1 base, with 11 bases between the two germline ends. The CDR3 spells CASSGSRPNTEAFF. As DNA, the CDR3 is TGCGCCAGCAGCGGGTCCAGGCCGAACACTGAAGCTTTCTTT.

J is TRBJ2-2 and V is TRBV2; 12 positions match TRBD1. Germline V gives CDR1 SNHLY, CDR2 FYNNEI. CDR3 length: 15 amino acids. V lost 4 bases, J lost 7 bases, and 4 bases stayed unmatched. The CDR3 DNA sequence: TGTGCCAGCAGTGCGGGACAGGGGGCTATCGGGGAGCTGTTTTTT. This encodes CASSAGQGAIGELFF.

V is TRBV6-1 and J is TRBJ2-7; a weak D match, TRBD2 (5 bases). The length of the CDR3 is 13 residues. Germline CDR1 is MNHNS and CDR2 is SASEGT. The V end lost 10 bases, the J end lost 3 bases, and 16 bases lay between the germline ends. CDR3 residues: CATLVRDNYEQYF. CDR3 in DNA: TGTGCCACACTAGTGAGAGACAACTACGAGCAGTACTTC.

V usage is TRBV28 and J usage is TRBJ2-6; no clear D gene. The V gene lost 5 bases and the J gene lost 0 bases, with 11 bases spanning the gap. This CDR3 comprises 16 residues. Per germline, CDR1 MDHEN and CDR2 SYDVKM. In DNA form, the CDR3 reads TGTGCCAGCAGTGACATAACAACCTCTGGGGCCAACGTCCTGACTTTC. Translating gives CASSDITTSGANVLTF.

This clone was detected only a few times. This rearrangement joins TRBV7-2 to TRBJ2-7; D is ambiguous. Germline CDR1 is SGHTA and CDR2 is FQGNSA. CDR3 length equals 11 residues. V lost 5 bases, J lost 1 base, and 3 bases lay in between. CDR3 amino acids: CASSPSYEQYF. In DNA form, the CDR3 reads TGTGCCAGCAGCCCATCCTACGAGCAGTACTTC.

The CDR3 DNA sequence: TGCGCCAGCAGCCACCCCGGGCTAGCGGGGGGCCCAACCTATCACACAGATACGCAGTATTTT. This encodes CASSHPGLAGGPTYHTDTQYF. The rearrangement uses TRBV4-1 and TRBJ2-3, with 11 positions matching TRBD2. This CDR3 region has 21 residues. Germline CDR1 is MGHRA and CDR2 is YSYEKL. Germline trimming cut 3 bases from V and 2 bases from J; bases unmatched to any gene: 19.

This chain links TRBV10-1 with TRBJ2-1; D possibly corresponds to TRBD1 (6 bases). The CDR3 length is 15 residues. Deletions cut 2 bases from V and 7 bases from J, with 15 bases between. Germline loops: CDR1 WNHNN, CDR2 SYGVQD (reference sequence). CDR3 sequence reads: CASSEEQGRGNEQFF. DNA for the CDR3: TGCGCCAGCAGTGAGGAACAGGGTCGTGGGAATGAGCAGTTCTTC.

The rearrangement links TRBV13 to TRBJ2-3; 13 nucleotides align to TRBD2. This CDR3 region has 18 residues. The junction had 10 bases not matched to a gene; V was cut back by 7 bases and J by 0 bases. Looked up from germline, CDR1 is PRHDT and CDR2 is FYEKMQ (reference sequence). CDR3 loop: CASTRTSGSFSSTDTQYF. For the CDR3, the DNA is TGTGCCAGCACCAGGACTAGCGGGAGCTTTTCTAGCACAGATACGCAGTATTTT.

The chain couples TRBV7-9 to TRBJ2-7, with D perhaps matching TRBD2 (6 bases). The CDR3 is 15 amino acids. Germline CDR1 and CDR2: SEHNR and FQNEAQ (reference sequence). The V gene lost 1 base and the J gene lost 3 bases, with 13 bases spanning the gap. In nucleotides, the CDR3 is TGTGCCAGCAGCTTAGTTTGGTCGGGGGACTACGAGCAGTACTTC. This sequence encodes CASSLVWSGDYEQYF.

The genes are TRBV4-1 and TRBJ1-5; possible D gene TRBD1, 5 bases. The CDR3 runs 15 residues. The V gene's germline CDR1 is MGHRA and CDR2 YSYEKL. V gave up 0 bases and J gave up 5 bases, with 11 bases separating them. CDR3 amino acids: CASSQDGAAYQPQHF. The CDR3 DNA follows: TGCGCCAGCAGCCAAGATGGGGCAGCTTATCAGCCCCAGCATTTT.

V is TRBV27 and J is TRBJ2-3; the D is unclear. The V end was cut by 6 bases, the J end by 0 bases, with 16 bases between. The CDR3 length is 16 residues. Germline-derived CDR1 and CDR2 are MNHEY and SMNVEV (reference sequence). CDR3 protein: CASSPRGYPSTDTQYF. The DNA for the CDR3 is TGTGCCAGCAGCCCGCGCGGTTACCCTAGCACAGATACGCAGTATTTT.

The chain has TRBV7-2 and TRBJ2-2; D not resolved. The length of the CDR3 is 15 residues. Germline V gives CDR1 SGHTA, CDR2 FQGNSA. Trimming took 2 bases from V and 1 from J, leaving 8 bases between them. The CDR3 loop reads CASSLLHENTGELFF. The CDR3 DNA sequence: TGTGCCAGCAGCTTATTACACGAGAACACCGGGGAGCTGTTTTTT.

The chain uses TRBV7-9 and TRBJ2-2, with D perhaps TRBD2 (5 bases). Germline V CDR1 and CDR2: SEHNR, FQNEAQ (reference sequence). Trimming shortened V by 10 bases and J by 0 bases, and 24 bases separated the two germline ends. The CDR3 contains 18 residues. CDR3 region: CAKSGKPRHDSNTGELFF. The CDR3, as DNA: TGTGCCAAATCCGGGAAGCCGCGCCACGACTCGAACACCGGGGAGCTGTTTTTT.

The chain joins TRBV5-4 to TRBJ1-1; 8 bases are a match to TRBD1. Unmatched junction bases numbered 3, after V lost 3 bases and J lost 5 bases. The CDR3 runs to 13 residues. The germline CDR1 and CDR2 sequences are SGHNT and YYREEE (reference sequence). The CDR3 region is CASSSGGGTEAFF. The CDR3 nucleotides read TGTGCCAGCAGCTCAGGGGGCGGTACTGAAGCTTTCTTT.

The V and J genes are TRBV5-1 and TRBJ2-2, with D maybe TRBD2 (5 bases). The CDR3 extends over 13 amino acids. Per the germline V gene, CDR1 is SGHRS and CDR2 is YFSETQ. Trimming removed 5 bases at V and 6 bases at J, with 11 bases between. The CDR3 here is CASRTGGAGELFF. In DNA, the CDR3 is TGCGCCAGCAGGACCGGAGGCGCCGGGGAGCTGTTTTTT.

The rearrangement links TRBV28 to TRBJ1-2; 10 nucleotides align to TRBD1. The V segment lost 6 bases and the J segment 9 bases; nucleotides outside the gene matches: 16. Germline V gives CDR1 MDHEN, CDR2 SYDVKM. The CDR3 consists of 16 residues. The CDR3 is CASRGQGSGIKESYTF. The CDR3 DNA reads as TGTGCCAGCAGGGGACAGGGGAGTGGAATAAAGGAGAGCTACACCTTC.

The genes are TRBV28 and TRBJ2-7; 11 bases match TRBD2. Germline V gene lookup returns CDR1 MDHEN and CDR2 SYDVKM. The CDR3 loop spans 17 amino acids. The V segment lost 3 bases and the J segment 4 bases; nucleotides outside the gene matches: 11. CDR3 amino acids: CASSLYSEGTSGYEQYF. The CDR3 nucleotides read TGTGCCAGCAGTTTGTACTCCGAGGGGACTAGCGGATACGAGCAGTACTTC.

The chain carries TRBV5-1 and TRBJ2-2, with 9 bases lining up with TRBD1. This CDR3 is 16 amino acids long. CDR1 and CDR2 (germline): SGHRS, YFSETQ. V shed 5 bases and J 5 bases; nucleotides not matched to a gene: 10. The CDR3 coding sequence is TGCGCCAGCAGGCCCGCAGGACAGGGGACGACCGGGGAGCTGTTTTTT. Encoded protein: CASRPAGQGTTGELFF.

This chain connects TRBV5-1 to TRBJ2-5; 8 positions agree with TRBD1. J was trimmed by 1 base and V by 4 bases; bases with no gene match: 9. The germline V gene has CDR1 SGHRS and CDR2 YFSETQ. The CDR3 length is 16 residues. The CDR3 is CASSETPGTGQETQYF. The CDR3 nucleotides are TGCGCCAGCAGCGAAACCCCCGGGACAGGCCAAGAGACCCAGTACTTC.